This T cell receptor (beta chain) stems from a study of long-term antiretroviral therapy in people with HIV. CDR3 size: 12 residues. V was clipped by 4 bases and J by 8 bases; unmatched bases: 3. CDR1 and CDR2 from the germline V gene are LNHDA and SQIVND (reference sequence). The immunoSEQ assay was v3.0, run at survey level. Here immunoSEQ multiplex PCR was the method, and the copy in TCRdb shows in-frame clones only, minus some. In the table there are 30,000 to 35,000 clones, roughly 79% of which are singletons. The sequencing used unsorted PBMCs, collected 3 years after starting antiretroviral therapy. The chain joins TRBV19 to TRBJ2-3, with 7 bases fitting TRBD2. The clonotype comes from a man aged 45 to 65 with HIV. CDR3: CASSSAGATQYF. For the CDR3, the DNA is TGTGCCAGTAGTAGCGCGGGAGCTACGCAGTATTTT. Full variable domain (missing parts from reference TRBV19 and TRBJ2-3): DGGITQSPKYLFRKEGQNVTLSCEQNLNHDAMYWYRQDPGQGLRLIYYSQIVNDFQKGDIAEGYSVSREKKESFPLTVTSAQKNPTAFYLCASSSAGATQYFGPGTRLTVL.